The next 2 T cell receptor beta chains were all read from a single sample in a study of identical twins' blood T cells. TCRdb ran MiXCR on the 5' RACE reads and lists one entry per CDR3 protein. Of roughly 340,000 distinct CDR3 sequences in the sample, 25% to 35% were seen once. The sample taken for sequencing was PBMCs. All receptors come from a woman aged 18 to 49 in good health.

This clonotype was counted ten times or more. The chain has TRBV6-1 and TRBJ2-3, with 15 bases aligning to TRBD2. This CDR3 has 15 amino acids. CDR1 is MNHNS, CDR2 SASEGT, per germline. The V gene end was trimmed by 6 bases and the J gene end by 6 bases; junction bases not matched to a gene: 4. The CDR3 DNA sequence: TGTGCCAGCAGACCCGGGACTAGCGGGGGGGATACGCAGTATTTT. Residues: CASRPGTSGGDTQYF.

The chain has TRBV3-1 and TRBJ2-7; 9 bases are shared with TRBD2. The V gene end was trimmed by 0 bases and the J gene end by 5 bases; junction bases not matched to a gene: 11. CDR3 length: 17 amino acids. Germline CDR1 and CDR2: LGHDT and YNNKEL (reference sequence). The DNA of the CDR3 is TGTGCCAGCAGCCAAGAAACTCCCGGGACTAGCTTCAACGAGCAGTACTTC. Protein: CASSQETPGTSFNEQYF.